These 20 T cell receptor beta chains were all obtained from the same sample, sequenced in a study of T cells after yellow fever vaccination. TCRdb re-called the 5' RACE reads through MiXCR, storing one row per CDR3 protein. This sample has a few hundred thousand distinct CDR3 sequences; 3.2% occur once, and the top ten carry approximately 3.5%. The input for sequencing was CD4+ T cells sorted from PBMCs, taken 10 days after the yellow fever booster vaccination. The receptors shown here come from a man between 18 and 29 years old who received the YFV17D yellow fever vaccine.

In this sample, this clonotype turned up a few times. The chain recombines TRBV4-1 with TRBJ2-7; maybe TRBD2 (7 bases). Trimming removed 3 bases at V and 7 bases at J, with 16 bases between. Germline V lookup: CDR1 MGHRA, CDR2 YSYEKL. The CDR3 has 14 amino acids. The CDR3 DNA follows: TGCGCCAGCAGCCATTGGGCGGGGGCGGGAGAGCAGTACTTC. It is translated as CASSHWAGAGEQYF.

This chain connects TRBV20-1 to TRBJ1-5; the D gene is possibly TRBD1 (5 bases). V was cut by 0 bases and J by 6 bases, with 12 bases left in between. There are 14 residues in the CDR3. CDR1 is DFQATT, CDR2 SNEGSKA, per germline (reference sequence). The CDR3 is CSARDQGGVQPQHF. The CDR3, as DNA: TGCAGTGCTAGAGATCAGGGTGGGGTTCAGCCCCAGCATTTT.

This clonotype was seen ten or more times. The genes are TRBV7-2 and TRBJ2-7; the match to TRBD1 covers 8 bases. Losses at the gene ends were 5 bases for V and 3 bases for J; bases not matched to a gene: 12. The CDR3 runs 16 residues. The germline V gene encodes CDR1 SGHTA and CDR2 FQGNSA. The chain's CDR3 is CASSPRPGTGNYEQYF. The CDR3 DNA sequence: TGTGCCAGCAGCCCCCGCCCTGGGACAGGAAACTACGAGCAGTACTTC.

At least ten counts were recorded for this clonotype. The chain has TRBV20-1 and TRBJ1-6, with D hard to call. V was trimmed by 0 bases and J by 5 bases, leaving 8 bases between them. The CDR3 runs to 14 residues. CDR1 is DFQATT and CDR2 is SNEGSKA in the germline V gene (reference sequence). The CDR3, as DNA: TGCAGTGCTAGAGATAGCCAGGATAATTCACCCCTCCACTTT. This gives the protein CSARDSQDNSPLHF.

The chain uses TRBV24-1 and TRBJ1-2, with D hard to call. Trimming took 1 base from V and 4 from J, leaving 9 bases between them. Germline values: CDR1 KGHDR, CDR2 SFDVKD. The length of the CDR3 is 14 residues. Here the CDR3 reads CATSDFRISYGYTF. In DNA, the CDR3 is TGTGCCACCAGTGATTTTCGCATAAGCTATGGCTACACCTTC.

This clonotype was seen many times. CDR3 bases: TGTGCCAGCAGCTTAGACTCTGGAGGGGGAAACATTCAGTACTTC. Protein product: CASSLDSGGGNIQYF. J is TRBJ2-4 and V is TRBV7-9; possibly TRBD1 or TRBD2 for D (6 bases each). The ends were cut back, 1 base at V and 6 bases at J, with 13 bases in the middle. Germline values: CDR1 SEHNR, CDR2 FQNEAQ (reference sequence). CDR3 length equals 15 residues.

The rearrangement links TRBV18 to TRBJ2-3; D is unclear. CDR1 KGHSH and CDR2 LQKENI come from the germline V gene. V was trimmed by 4 bases and J by 5 bases, leaving 1 base between them. The CDR3 is 10 residues long. This chain's CDR3 is CASSLDTQYF. The CDR3 bases are TGTGCCAGCTCACTAGATACGCAGTATTTT.

This clonotype appeared many times. This rearrangement joins TRBV11-1 to TRBJ2-1, with 9 positions matching TRBD2. In germline, CDR1 is SGHAT, CDR2 FQDESV (reference sequence). The junction had 9 bases not matched to a gene; V was cut back by 5 bases and J by 1 base. The CDR3 runs to 17 residues. The CDR3 here is CASSPWGGGASYNEQFF. The CDR3, as DNA: TGTGCCAGCAGCCCGTGGGGCGGGGGGGCGTCCTACAATGAGCAGTTCTTC.

This clonotype was seen a few times. The chain has TRBV4-1 and TRBJ2-4, with 12 nucleotides matching TRBD2. Unmatched junction bases numbered 10, after V lost 1 base and J lost 6 bases. From germline, CDR1 is MGHRA and CDR2 YSYEKL. The CDR3 length is 18 residues. CDR3 sequence (DNA): TGCGCCAGCAGCCAAGGAATGGCTAGCGGGGGGGCGAGAAACATTCAGTACTTC. This encodes CASSQGMASGGARNIQYF.

This clonotype has more than one count but fewer than ten. The genes are TRBV20-1 and TRBJ2-5; no reliable D call. From germline, CDR1 is DFQATT and CDR2 SNEGSKA (reference sequence). Trimming shortened V by 6 bases and J by 3 bases, and 14 bases separated the two germline ends. The CDR3 runs 13 residues. CDR3 in DNA: TGCAGTGCCGCTTGGGTGCCCAAAGAGACCCAGTACTTC. Amino acids: CSAAWVPKETQYF.

This clonotype turned up a few times. This chain uses TRBV15 with TRBJ1-2; 7 nucleotides line up with TRBD1. CDR1 and CDR2 (germline): LNHNV, YYDKDF (reference sequence). The CDR3 has 15 amino acids. J lost 3 bases, V lost 3 bases, and 7 bases had no gene match. CDR3 sequence: CATSSPGGGDYGYTF. The CDR3 DNA reads as TGTGCCACCAGCAGCCCAGGGGGAGGGGACTATGGCTACACCTTC.

The rearrangement joins TRBV5-4 to TRBJ2-3; TRBD2 agrees at 8 bases. The CDR3 sequence is 15 residues long. The V segment lost 4 bases and the J segment 4 bases; nucleotides outside the gene matches: 8. Looked up from germline, CDR1 is SGHNT and CDR2 is YYREEE (reference sequence). The CDR3, as DNA: TGTGCCAGCAGCCCTGCGGGGGGCAGGGCAGATACGCAGTATTTT. Its translation: CASSPAGGRADTQYF.

This clonotype was observed many times. The V and J genes are TRBV7-2 and TRBJ2-7, with TRBD1 matching over 8 bases. Germline loops: CDR1 SGHTA, CDR2 FQGNSA. With V trimmed by 4 bases and J by 3 bases, 8 bases remained unmatched. This CDR3 has 15 amino acids. The CDR3 DNA is TGTGCCAGCAGCTCCTATCCGGGACAGGTCTACGAGCAGTACTTC. Protein: CASSSYPGQVYEQYF.

This clonotype was counted between two and nine times. The chain employs TRBV4-1 and TRBJ2-5; D perhaps matches TRBD2 (6 bases). Germline values: CDR1 MGHRA, CDR2 YSYEKL. Trimming took off 1 base at V and 5 bases at J, with 14 bases between the two ends. This CDR3 spans 15 amino acids. This CDR3 is CASSQGGLPRETQYF. The DNA of the CDR3 is TGCGCCAGCAGCCAAGGAGGACTACCTAGGGAGACCCAGTACTTC.

This clonotype was detected ten times or more. V usage is TRBV9 and J usage is TRBJ2-3; 10 bases align to TRBD2. V shed 0 bases and J 4 bases; nucleotides not matched to a gene: 5. The CDR3 loop spans 16 amino acids. Germline CDR1 SGDLS, CDR2 YYNGEE. The CDR3 protein is CASSVGIAGGADTQYF. The CDR3 region has the DNA TGTGCCAGCAGCGTAGGGATAGCGGGGGGCGCAGATACGCAGTATTTT.

This clonotype was picked up many times. The CDR3 DNA follows: TGTGCCTGGGAAGGGAACACTGAAGCTTTCTTT. This codes for CAWEGNTEAFF. The chain uses TRBV30 and TRBJ1-1; D call uncertain. Germline V gene data show CDR1 as GTSNPN and CDR2 as SVGIG (reference sequence). The CDR3 has 11 amino acids. Trimming took 5 bases from V and 1 from J, leaving 5 bases between them.

This clonotype was seen repeatedly, ten times or more. The rearrangement joins TRBV20-1 to TRBJ2-3; 7 bases map to TRBD2. Trimming at V came to 6 bases and at J to 6 bases, leaving 15 bases not matched to a gene. The germline V gene encodes CDR1 DFQATT and CDR2 SNEGSKA (reference sequence). The CDR3 is 15 residues long. The CDR3 bases are TGCAGTGCCTTTTTTGGCCCCAATAGCGGGGATACGCAGTATTTT. Amino acids: CSAFFGPNSGDTQYF.

At least ten counts were recorded for this clonotype. The gene calls are TRBV27 and TRBJ2-5; 7 bases line up with TRBD1. The germline gives CDR1 MNHEY, CDR2 SMNVEV (reference sequence). V shed 5 bases, J shed 5 bases, and the junction held 5 bases outside the gene matches. The CDR3 has 13 amino acids. CDR3 loop: CASSPQGSETQYF. CDR3 nucleotide sequence: TGTGCCAGCAGTCCACAGGGGTCGGAGACCCAGTACTTC.

This clonotype was counted between two and nine times. V gene TRBV20-1 combines with J gene TRBJ2-5; 14 nucleotides match TRBD2. V dropped 5 bases and J dropped 4; count of bases not matched to a gene: 9. CDR3 length: 16 residues. The germline CDR1 and CDR2 sequences are DFQATT and SNEGSKA (reference sequence). The CDR3 sequence: CSALRTSGGPGETQYF. DNA for the CDR3: TGCAGTGCTTTACGGACTAGCGGGGGGCCGGGAGAGACCCAGTACTTC.

This clonotype has at least ten counts. The chain recombines TRBV28 with TRBJ2-1; D may be TRBD1 (7 bases). The CDR3 contains 16 residues. Trimming left V 7 bases short and J 0 bases short, with 16 bases between. Germline CDR1 reads MDHEN; CDR2 reads SYDVKM. The DNA of the CDR3 is TGTGCCAGCAAGCCAGGGGGGTTGAGCTCCTACAATGAGCAGTTCTTC. The encoded protein is CASKPGGLSSYNEQFF.